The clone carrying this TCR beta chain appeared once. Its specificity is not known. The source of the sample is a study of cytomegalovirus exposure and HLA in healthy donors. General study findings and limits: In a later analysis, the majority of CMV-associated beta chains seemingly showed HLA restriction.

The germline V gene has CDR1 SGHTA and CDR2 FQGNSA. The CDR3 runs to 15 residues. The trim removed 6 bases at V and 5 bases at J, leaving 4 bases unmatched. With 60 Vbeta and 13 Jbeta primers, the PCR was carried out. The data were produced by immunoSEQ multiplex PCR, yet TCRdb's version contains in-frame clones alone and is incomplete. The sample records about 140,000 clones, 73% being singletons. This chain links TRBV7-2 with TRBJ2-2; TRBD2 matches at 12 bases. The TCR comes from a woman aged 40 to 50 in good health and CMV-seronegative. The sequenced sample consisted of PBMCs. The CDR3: CASRLAGGSTGELFF. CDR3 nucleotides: TGTGCCAGCAGGCTAGCGGGGGGGTCAACCGGGGAGCTGTTTTTT.